This T cell receptor (beta chain) was profiled in a study of blood T cell repertoires in COVID-19. Study summary: The United States, Italy and Spain supplied acute and convalescent COVID-19 samples. In each case, the material was cDNA or gDNA derived from T cells, B-cell-depleted T cells, or PBMCs.

Per the original methods: Nucleated cell counts were estimated from reference gene primer amplification. TCRdb's table, derived via immunoSEQ multiplex PCR, lists solely in-frame clones and lacks some. Clone size and the V and J calls come from that table; the DNA yielded D and trimming. Here the sample spans approximately 94,000 clones, around nine tenths being singletons. From germline, CDR1 is SGHRS and CDR2 YFSETQ. V lost 2 bases to trimming and J lost 8 bases, with 16 bases between them. The CDR3 runs 14 residues. Sample: peripheral blood. The gene calls are TRBV5-1 and TRBJ2-5, with a weak D call TRBD1 (5 bases). The sequence came from a woman between 50 and 59 years old in a cohort sampled during active COVID-19. CDR3 loop: CASSFDSTSRTQYF. The CDR3 DNA sequence: TGCGCCAGCAGCTTTGACAGTACATCAAGAACCCAGTACTTC.